This T cell receptor (beta chain) was sequenced in a study of blood T cell repertoires in COVID-19. About the study: T cells, B-cell-depleted T cells, or PBMCs provided the cDNA or gDNA that served as material.

Study members were between about 18 and 100 years old and lived in 24 US regions. Self-reported history from a screening survey and questionnaire set each donor's cohort. Two negative PCRs, clearance, or symptom resolution had been documented for recovered Cohort 3 donors. Sequencing was performed with immunoSEQ multiplex PCR; in TCRdb, only in-frame clones are kept and a portion is missing. The table shows around 200,000 clones, with about 88% occurring only once. CDR3 length equals 13 residues. Trimming left V 2 bases short and J 0 bases short, with 2 bases between. Germline CDR1 reads MNHEY; CDR2 reads SMNVEV (reference sequence).

The chain employs TRBV27 and TRBJ1-3; the D is unclear. Sequenced input: PBMCs or T cells enriched from blood (not recorded which). The TCR originated in a woman in her 30s who had recovered from COVID-19. The CDR3 DNA reads as TGTGCCAGCAGTTTACACTCTGGAAACACCATATATTTT. The encoded protein is CASSLHSGNTIYF.